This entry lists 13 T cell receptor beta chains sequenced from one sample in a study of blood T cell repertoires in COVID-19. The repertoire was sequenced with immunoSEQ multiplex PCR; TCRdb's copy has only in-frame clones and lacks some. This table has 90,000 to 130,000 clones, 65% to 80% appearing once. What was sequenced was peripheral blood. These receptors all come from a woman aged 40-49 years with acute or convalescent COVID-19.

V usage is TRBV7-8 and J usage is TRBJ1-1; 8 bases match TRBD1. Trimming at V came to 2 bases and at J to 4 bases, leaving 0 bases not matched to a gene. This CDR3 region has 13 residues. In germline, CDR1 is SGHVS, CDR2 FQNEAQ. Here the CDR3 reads CASSLTGGTEAFF. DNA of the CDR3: TGTGCCAGCAGCTTAACAGGGGGCACTGAAGCTTTCTTT.

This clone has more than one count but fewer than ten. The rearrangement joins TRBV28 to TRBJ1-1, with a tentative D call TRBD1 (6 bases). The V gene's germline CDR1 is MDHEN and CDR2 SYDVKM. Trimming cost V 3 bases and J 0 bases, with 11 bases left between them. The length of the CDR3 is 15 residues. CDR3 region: CASSLLGAMNTEAFF. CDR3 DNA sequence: TGTGCCAGCAGTTTGTTGGGGGCCATGAACACTGAAGCTTTCTTT.

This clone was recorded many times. This CDR3 reads CASSEEGEYTEAFF. CDR3 coding DNA: TGTGCCAGCAGTGAAGAGGGGGAGTACACTGAAGCTTTCTTT. The rearrangement links TRBV6-1 to TRBJ1-1, with TRBD1 as a possible D gene (6 bases). This CDR3 has 14 amino acids. Trimming shortened V by 1 base and J by 3 bases, and 9 bases separated the two germline ends. Germline CDR1 is MNHNS and CDR2 is SASEGT.

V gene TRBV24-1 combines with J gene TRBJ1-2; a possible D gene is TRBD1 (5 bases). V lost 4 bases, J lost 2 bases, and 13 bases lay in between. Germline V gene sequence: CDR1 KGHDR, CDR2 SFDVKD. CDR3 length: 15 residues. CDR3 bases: TGTGCCACCAGTGACGGACACACTGGGAACTATGGCTACACCTTC. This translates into CATSDGHTGNYGYTF.

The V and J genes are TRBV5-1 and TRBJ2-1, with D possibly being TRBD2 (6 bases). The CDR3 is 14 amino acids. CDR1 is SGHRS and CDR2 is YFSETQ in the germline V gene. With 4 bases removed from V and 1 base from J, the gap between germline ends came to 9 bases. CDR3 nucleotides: TGCGCCAGCAGCGATAGCGGTTCCTACAATGAGCAGTTCTTC. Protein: CASSDSGSYNEQFF.

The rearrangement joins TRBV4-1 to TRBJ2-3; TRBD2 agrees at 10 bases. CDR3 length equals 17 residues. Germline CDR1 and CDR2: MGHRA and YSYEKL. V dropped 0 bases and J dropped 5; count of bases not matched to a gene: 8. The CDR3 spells CASSQEAGGNGRDTQYF. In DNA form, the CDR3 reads TGCGCCAGCAGCCAAGAAGCGGGGGGGAACGGGCGAGATACGCAGTATTTT.

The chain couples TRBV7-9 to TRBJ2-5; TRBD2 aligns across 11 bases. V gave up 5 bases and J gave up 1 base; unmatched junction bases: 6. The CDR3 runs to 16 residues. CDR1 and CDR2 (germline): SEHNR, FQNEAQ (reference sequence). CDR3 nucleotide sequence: TGTGCCAGCAGCCAGCTAGCGGGGGGATCCCAAGAGACCCAGTACTTC. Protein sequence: CASSQLAGGSQETQYF.

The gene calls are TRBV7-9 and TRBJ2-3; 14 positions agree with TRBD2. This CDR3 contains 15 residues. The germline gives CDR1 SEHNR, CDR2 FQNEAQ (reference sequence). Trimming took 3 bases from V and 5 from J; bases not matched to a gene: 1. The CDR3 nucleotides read TGTGCCAGCAGCTTGACTAGCGGGGGGGGAGATACGCAGTATTTT. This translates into CASSLTSGGGDTQYF. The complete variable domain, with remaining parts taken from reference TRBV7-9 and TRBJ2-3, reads DTGVSQNPRHKITKRGQNVTFRCDPISEHNRLYWYRQTLGQGPEFLTYFQNEAQLEKSRLLSDRFSAERPKGSFSTLEIQRTEQGDSAMYLCASSLTSGGGDTQYFGPGTRLTVL.

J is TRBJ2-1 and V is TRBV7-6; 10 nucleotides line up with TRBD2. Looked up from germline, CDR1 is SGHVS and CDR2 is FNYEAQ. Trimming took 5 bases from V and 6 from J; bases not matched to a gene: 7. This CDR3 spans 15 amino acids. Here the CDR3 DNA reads TGTGCCAGCAGCCGCCTTAGCGGGGGGACCAATGAGCAGTTCTTC. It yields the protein CASSRLSGGTNEQFF.

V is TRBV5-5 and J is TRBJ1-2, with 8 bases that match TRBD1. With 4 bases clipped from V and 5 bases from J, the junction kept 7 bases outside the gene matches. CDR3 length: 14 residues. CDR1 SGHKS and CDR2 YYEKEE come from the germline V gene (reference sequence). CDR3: CASSPGQGPYGYTF. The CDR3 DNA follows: TGTGCCAGCAGCCCCGGACAGGGCCCATATGGCTACACCTTC.

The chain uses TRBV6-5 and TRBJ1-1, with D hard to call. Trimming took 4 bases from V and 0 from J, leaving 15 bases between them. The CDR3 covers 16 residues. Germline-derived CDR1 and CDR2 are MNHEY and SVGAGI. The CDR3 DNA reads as TGTGCCAGCAGTTCCCTCCCCGGCAGGCTGAACACTGAAGCTTTCTTT. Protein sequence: CASSSLPGRLNTEAFF.

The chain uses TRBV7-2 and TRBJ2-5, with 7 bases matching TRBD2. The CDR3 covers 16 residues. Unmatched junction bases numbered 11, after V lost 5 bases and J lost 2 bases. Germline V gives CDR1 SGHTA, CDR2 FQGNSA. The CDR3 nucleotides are TGTGCCAGCAGCCGTCAGGTGGGGGGAGGGCAAGAGACCCAGTACTTC. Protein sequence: CASSRQVGGGQETQYF.

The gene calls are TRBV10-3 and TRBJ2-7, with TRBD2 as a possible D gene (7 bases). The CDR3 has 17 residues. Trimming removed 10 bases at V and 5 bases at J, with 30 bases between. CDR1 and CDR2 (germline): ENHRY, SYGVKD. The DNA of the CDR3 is TGTGCCAACTGGGAGGGCAGGGGAGGGGTATTAGTGCACGAGCAGTACTTC. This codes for CANWEGRGGVLVHEQYF.